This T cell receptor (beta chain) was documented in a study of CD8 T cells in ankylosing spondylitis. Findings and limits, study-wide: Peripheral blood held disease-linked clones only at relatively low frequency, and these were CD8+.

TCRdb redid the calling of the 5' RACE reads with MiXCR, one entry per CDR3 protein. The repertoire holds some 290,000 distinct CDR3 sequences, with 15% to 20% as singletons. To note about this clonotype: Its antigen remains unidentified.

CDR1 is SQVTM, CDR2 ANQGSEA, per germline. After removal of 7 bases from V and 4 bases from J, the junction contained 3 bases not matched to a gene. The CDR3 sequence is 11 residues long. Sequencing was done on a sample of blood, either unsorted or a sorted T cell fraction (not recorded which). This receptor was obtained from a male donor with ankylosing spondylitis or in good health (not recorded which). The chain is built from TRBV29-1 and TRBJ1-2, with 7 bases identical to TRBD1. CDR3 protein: CSADRTYGYTF. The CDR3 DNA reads TGCAGCGCGGACAGGACCTATGGCTACACCTTC.